This TCR beta chain came from a study of blood T cell repertoires in COVID-19. Sequencing was performed with immunoSEQ multiplex PCR; in TCRdb, only in-frame clones are kept and a portion is missing. Found here are fewer than 85,000 clones, over 70% of them singletons; the top ten hold approximately 5%. The CDR3 spans 14 residues. The germline gives CDR1 LNHDA, CDR2 SQIVND (reference sequence). Trimming removed 5 bases from V and 5 bases from J; junction bases left unmatched: 9. The TCR originated in a man aged 45-60 years with active COVID-19. The V gene is TRBV19, the J gene TRBJ2-7; TRBD2 matches at 7 bases. What was sequenced was peripheral blood. CDR3 loop: CASSPGTILNEQYF. In DNA, the CDR3 is TGTGCCAGTAGTCCCGGGACTATCCTCAACGAGCAGTACTTC.